One sample yielded the 21 T cell receptor beta chains listed below, sequenced in a study of shared clonotypes between healthy human individuals. The assay was immunoSEQ multiplex PCR, and TCRdb's table has in-frame clones only and misses some. The sample records some 380,000 clones, 90% to 97% being singletons. The sample comprised memory CD8+ T cells sorted from blood. The subset is: CD45RO+ cells pooled with CCR7-negative TemRA cells. These receptors all stem from a man aged 30-40 years in good health.

This chain joins TRBV27 and TRBJ2-4; maybe TRBD2 (6 bases). The CDR3 extends over 21 amino acids. Germline V gives CDR1 MNHEY, CDR2 SMNVEV (reference sequence). The V end was cut by 6 bases, the J end by 0 bases, with 30 bases between. Here the CDR3 DNA reads TGTGCCAGCAGGGAGCCCCTGGTCTTCGGGAGAGTGGGGTTAGCCAAAAACATTCAGTACTTC. It yields the protein CASREPLVFGRVGLAKNIQYF.

This sequence joins TRBV14 and TRBJ2-2; D is unresolved. Trimming stripped 3 bases from V and 6 bases from J, with 11 bases between. Germline V lookup: CDR1 SGHDN, CDR2 FVKESK. This CDR3 comprises 14 residues. The CDR3: CASSHLGVSGELFF. The CDR3 nucleotides are TGTGCCAGCAGCCACCTTGGAGTATCCGGGGAGCTGTTTTTT.

The chain carries TRBV28 and TRBJ1-5; 7 nucleotides align to TRBD1. In germline, CDR1 is MDHEN, CDR2 SYDVKM. The ends lost 5 bases at V and 3 bases at J; junction bases unmatched: 10. CDR3 length: 16 amino acids. This chain's CDR3 is CASSLRTGGNNQPQHF. Written as DNA, the CDR3 is TGTGCCAGCAGTCTCCGGACAGGAGGAAACAATCAGCCCCAGCATTTT.

In the case of this clone: This sample also contains other DNA sequences that code for the same CDR3. The chain employs TRBV20-1 and TRBJ2-7; D possibly corresponds to TRBD1 (5 bases). CDR1 is DFQATT, CDR2 SNEGSKA, per germline (reference sequence). This CDR3 spans 11 amino acids. V lost 3 bases to trimming and J lost 3 bases, with 6 bases between them. The chain's CDR3 is CSASRDYEQYF. For the CDR3, the DNA is TGCAGTGCTAGCAGGGACTACGAGCAGTACTTC.

The chain carries TRBV28 and TRBJ1-2, with D possibly being TRBD1 (5 bases). The germline V gene has CDR1 MDHEN and CDR2 SYDVKM. The CDR3 sequence is 13 residues long. V lost 1 base and J lost 8, with 11 bases in between. The CDR3 nucleotides are TGTGCCAGCAGTTTATCCCAGGGAAGGGGCTACACCTTC. It yields the protein CASSLSQGRGYTF.

The J gene is TRBJ2-5, the V gene TRBV14; TRBD2 aligns across 9 bases. The CDR3 has 15 residues. The V gene's germline CDR1 is SGHDN and CDR2 FVKESK. V shed 3 bases and J 1 base; nucleotides not matched to a gene: 3. The CDR3 protein is CASSQTSGAQETQYF. The CDR3 coding sequence is TGTGCCAGCAGCCAGACTAGCGGTGCCCAAGAGACCCAGTACTTC. The variable domain in full, with the rest retrieved from reference TRBV14 and TRBJ2-5, is EAGVTQFPSHSVIEKGQTVTLRCDPISGHDNLYWYRRVMGKEIKFLLHFVKESKQDESGMPNNRFLAERTGGTYSTLKVQPAELEDSGVYFCASSQTSGAQETQYFGPGTRLLVL.

V and J are TRBV18 and TRBJ1-2; a possible D gene is TRBD1 (5 bases). This CDR3 is built from 12 residues. Trimming pared 3 bases from V and 7 bases from J, leaving 9 bases between. Germline V gene lookup returns CDR1 KGHSH and CDR2 LQKENI. The DNA for the CDR3 is TGTGCCAGCTCACCGTGGAGGGGTGGCTACACCTTC. Amino acids: CASSPWRGGYTF.

The chain combines TRBV14 with TRBJ1-2; weak D call: TRBD1 (5 bases). The germline V gene has CDR1 SGHDN and CDR2 FVKESK. With 2 bases removed from V and 4 bases from J, the gap between germline ends came to 14 bases. The CDR3 is made up of 15 amino acids. The CDR3 nucleotides read TGTGCCAGCAGCCAAAGCCTCGGGGGAGTCTATGGCTACACCTTC. Its translation: CASSQSLGGVYGYTF.

The chain joins TRBV28 to TRBJ2-3; a possible D gene is TRBD2 (6 bases). Trimming stripped 8 bases from V and 2 bases from J, with 11 bases between. Germline-derived CDR1 and CDR2 are MDHEN and SYDVKM. The CDR3 runs to 13 residues. The CDR3 DNA is TGTGCCAGCCGCGGGACGATCACAGATACGCAGTATTTT. Protein sequence: CASRGTITDTQYF.

The CDR3 DNA is TGTGCCAGCAGCTTGGATCAGGGAGGCCTCTACGAGCAGTACTTC. It specifies CASSLDQGGLYEQYF. This chain uses TRBV5-4 with TRBJ2-7; a weak D match, TRBD2 (6 bases). This CDR3 region has 15 residues. Germline V gene lookup returns CDR1 SGHNT and CDR2 YYREEE (reference sequence). V gave up 0 bases and J gave up 3 bases, with 13 bases separating them.

The chain has TRBV7-9 and TRBJ2-7; D not resolved. Per the germline V gene, CDR1 is SEHNR and CDR2 is FQNEAQ (reference sequence). The V and J ends lost 2 bases and 4 bases respectively, with 15 bases between them. This CDR3 is 15 amino acids long. CDR3 DNA: TGTGCCAGCAGCTTAAAGGTCGGGCTGCCTTACGAGCAGTACTTC. Translated, it gives CASSLKVGLPYEQYF.

The V and J genes are TRBV27 and TRBJ1-5; the D is unclear. The CDR3 runs to 13 residues. Germline CDR1 reads MNHEY; CDR2 reads SMNVEV (reference sequence). V lost 0 bases and J lost 6, with 6 bases in between. The CDR3 coding sequence is TGTGCCAGCAGTTTATCCCTCCGTCAGCCCCAGCATTTT. Amino acids: CASSLSLRQPQHF.

CDR3 sequence reads: CATNGTVQETQYF. The CDR3 DNA sequence: TGTGCCACCAACGGGACAGTCCAAGAGACCCAGTACTTC. The chain couples TRBV27 to TRBJ2-5; TRBD1 matches 7 bases. Germline-derived CDR1 and CDR2 are MNHEY and SMNVEV (reference sequence). The CDR3 consists of 13 residues. Germline trimming cut 10 bases from V and 1 base from J; bases unmatched to any gene: 6.

This sequence joins TRBV6-6 and TRBJ2-7; TRBD2 matches at 13 bases. V lost 2 bases to trimming and J lost 4 bases; unmatched junction nucleotides: 5. Germline values: CDR1 MNHNY, CDR2 SVGAGI (reference sequence). The CDR3 is made up of 16 amino acids. The DNA of the CDR3 is TGTGCCAGCAGTTACCTTGGGACTAGCGGGACTTACGAGCAGTACTTC. Its protein is CASSYLGTSGTYEQYF.

This clone appeared a single time. V and J are TRBV7-9 and TRBJ1-3; TRBD1 is a possible D gene (6 bases). V was shortened by 3 bases and J by 0 bases, with 9 bases between the two germline ends. Germline-derived CDR1 and CDR2 are SEHNR and FQNEAQ (reference sequence). This CDR3 has 15 residues. The CDR3 coding sequence is TGTGCCAGCAGCTTTCTCAGGGGCTCTGGAAACACCATATATTTT. This translates into CASSFLRGSGNTIYF.

This rearrangement joins TRBV19 to TRBJ2-3; possibly TRBD1 or TRBD2 for D (5 bases each). CDR3 length: 14 residues. Germline-derived CDR1 and CDR2 are LNHDA and SQIVND (reference sequence). V lost 5 bases to trimming and J lost 2 bases, with 11 bases between them. This chain's CDR3 is CASSGRGHTDTQYF. The CDR3 nucleotides read TGTGCCAGTAGTGGCCGGGGCCACACAGATACGCAGTATTTT.

This chain joins TRBV14 and TRBJ1-3; D gene ambiguous. V gave up 3 bases and J gave up 3 bases, with 12 bases separating them. This CDR3 spans 15 amino acids. Germline assignment: CDR1 SGHDN and CDR2 FVKESK. The CDR3 sequence: CASSHSTLRGNTIYF. The DNA for the CDR3 is TGTGCCAGCAGCCATTCGACACTCCGTGGAAACACCATATATTTT.

About this clone: Other nucleotide sequences in the sample specify the same CDR3. The V and J genes are TRBV10-1 and TRBJ2-3, with no clear D. V dropped 5 bases and J dropped 3 bases, with 9 bases sitting between them. The length of the CDR3 is 13 residues. The V gene's germline CDR1 is WNHNN and CDR2 SYGVQD (reference sequence). CDR3 in amino acids: CASSSGRTDTQYF. CDR3 coding DNA: TGCGCCAGCAGTAGTGGCAGAACAGATACGCAGTATTTT.

The genes are TRBV9 and TRBJ1-1; tentatively, D is TRBD1 (6 bases). This CDR3 region has 14 residues. Germline CDR1 reads SGDLS; CDR2 reads YYNGEE. V lost 0 bases to trimming and J lost 5 bases, with 11 bases between them. The CDR3 DNA reads as TGTGCCAGCAGCGTAGCGGGGGGCGGGACTGAAGCTTTCTTT. Its translation is CASSVAGGGTEAFF.

The chain uses TRBV9 and TRBJ2-2; TRBD2 matches 14 bases. V was pared by 3 bases and J by 1 base, with 5 bases of the junction left unmatched. The CDR3 loop spans 18 amino acids. The germline V gene has CDR1 SGDLS and CDR2 YYNGEE. CDR3: CASSATSGRGLNTGELFF. The DNA for the CDR3 is TGTGCCAGCAGCGCGACTAGCGGGAGGGGACTGAACACCGGGGAGCTGTTTTTT. Drawing the rest from reference TRBV9 and TRBJ2-2, the complete variable domain is DSGVTQTPKHLITATGQRVTLRCSPRSGDLSVYWYQQSLDQGLQFLIQYYNGEERAKGNILERFSAQQFPDLHSELNLSSLELGDSALYFCASSATSGRGLNTGELFFGEGSRLTVL.

This chain connects TRBV30 to TRBJ2-7; the D is unclear. The CDR3 runs 12 residues. Trimming shortened V by 0 bases and J by 4 bases, and 7 bases separated the two germline ends. Germline lookup yields CDR1 GTSNPN and CDR2 SVGIG (reference sequence). The CDR3 region is CAWSVVPYEQYF. CDR3 in DNA: TGTGCCTGGAGTGTAGTCCCGTACGAGCAGTACTTC.